These T cell receptor beta chains were read from a single sample in a study of beta chain features in type 1 diabetes. Libraries were prepared by immunoSEQ multiplex PCR; TCRdb keeps only in-frame clonotypes and omits some of them. Seen here are hundreds of thousands of clones, around 13% observed once, and the top ten hold roughly 6.7%. The specimen was central memory CD4+ T cells from blood. The receptors were gathered from a man aged 25 to 40 in good health. Each CDR3 is given with its conserved first and last residue. The D gene is left open where the match is weak. Only some rows state a clone size, as once, few, many or a class for expanded clones.

j_gene: TRBJ2-6; abundance: few; v_gene: TRBV2; d_gene: TRBD1; CDR3nt: TGTGCCAGCAGTGATGACAGGGGGCCCGGGGCCAACGTCCTGACTTTC; CDR3aa: CASSDDRGPGANVLTF
j_gene: TRBJ1-1; abundance: NA; v_gene: TRBV6-5; d_gene: NA; CDR3nt: TGTGCCAGCAGTTACACGGAGGTAGGGGTGGCTTTCTTT; CDR3aa: CASSYTEVGVAFF
j_gene: TRBJ2-1; abundance: NA; v_gene: TRBV10-3; d_gene: TRBD2; CDR3nt: TGTGCCATCAGCTACACTAGCGGGGGAGCCTACAATGAGCAGTTCTTC; CDR3aa: CAISYTSGGAYNEQFF
j_gene: TRBJ2-4; abundance: few; v_gene: TRBV6-5; d_gene: NA; CDR3nt: TGTGCCAGCAGTATACAGGGCACCAAAAACATTCAGTACTTC; CDR3aa: CASSIQGTKNIQYF
j_gene: TRBJ1-2; abundance: few; v_gene: TRBV7-9; d_gene: NA; CDR3nt: TGTGCCAGCAGCACTTACAGTTCAGTTTCCTATGGCTACACCTTC; CDR3aa: CASSTYSSVSYGYTF
j_gene: TRBJ2-3; abundance: NA; v_gene: TRBV2; d_gene: TRBD2; CDR3nt: TGTGCCAGCAGTGAAGGACTAGCGGGAGGGCCTCGAGGTGCAGATACGCAGTATTTT; CDR3aa: CASSEGLAGGPRGADTQYF
j_gene: TRBJ2-1; abundance: few; v_gene: TRBV7-2; d_gene: NA; CDR3nt: TGTGCCAGCAGCTTATGCTGGTCCAGGTCTTACAATGAGCAGTTCTTC; CDR3aa: CASSLCWSRSYNEQFF
j_gene: TRBJ1-2; abundance: NA; v_gene: TRBV30; d_gene: TRBD1; CDR3nt: TGTGCCTGGAGGTCTGTCGGGCGACAGGGGGTATGGGGCTACACCTTC; CDR3aa: CAWRSVGRQGVWGYTF
j_gene: TRBJ1-1; abundance: many; v_gene: TRBV29-1; d_gene: NA; CDR3nt: TGCAGCGTTGAAACGGGAAGCACTGAAGCTTTCTTT; CDR3aa: CSVETGSTEAFF
j_gene: TRBJ2-3; abundance: many; v_gene: TRBV7-6; d_gene: NA; CDR3nt: TGTGCCAGCAGCCTGGGACGGACGCTGGATACGCAGTATTTT; CDR3aa: CASSLGRTLDTQYF
j_gene: TRBJ1-2; abundance: NA; v_gene: TRBV27; d_gene: NA; CDR3nt: TGTGCCAGCAAGAGGACAGACCACTATGGCTACACCTTC; CDR3aa: CASKRTDHYGYTF
j_gene: TRBJ1-1; abundance: few; v_gene: TRBV5-1; d_gene: NA; CDR3nt: TGCGCCAGCAGCTGGCAGCCATTGAACACTGAAGCTTTCTTT; CDR3aa: CASSWQPLNTEAFF
j_gene: TRBJ1-5; abundance: NA; v_gene: TRBV1; d_gene: NA; CDR3nt: TGCACCAGCAGCCCCGGGACAGCCAATCAGCCCCAGCATTTT; CDR3aa: CTSSPGTANQPQHF
j_gene: TRBJ2-7; abundance: few; v_gene: TRBV4-3; d_gene: TRBD2; CDR3nt: TGCGCCAGCAGCCAAGATAGACTAGCGGGGGGTTCTACTACCTACGAGCAGTACTTC; CDR3aa: CASSQDRLAGGSTTYEQYF
j_gene: TRBJ2-7; abundance: NA; v_gene: TRBV5-6; d_gene: NA; CDR3nt: TGTGCCAGCAGCTCTCTGGCAGGCTTGAGGTACGAGCAGTACTTC; CDR3aa: CASSSLAGLRYEQYF
j_gene: TRBJ2-4; abundance: few; v_gene: TRBV6-4; d_gene: TRBD1; CDR3nt: TGTGCCAGCAGCGGCGACAGGGGGTTAGCCAAAAACATTCAGTACTTC; CDR3aa: CASSGDRGLAKNIQYF
j_gene: TRBJ2-6; abundance: NA; v_gene: TRBV11-3; d_gene: NA; CDR3nt: TGTGCCAGCAGCCCACGAGGCTCTGGGGCCAACGTCCTGACTTTC; CDR3aa: CASSPRGSGANVLTF
j_gene: TRBJ2-4; abundance: NA; v_gene: TRBV11-2; d_gene: NA; CDR3nt: TGTGCCAGCAGCTTAGGGCCCCGCAGGTTAGCCAAAAACATTCAGTACTTC; CDR3aa: CASSLGPRRLAKNIQYF
j_gene: TRBJ2-1; abundance: NA; v_gene: TRBV11-2; d_gene: TRBD2; CDR3nt: TGTGCCAGCAGTAATTTCGGGGGGGACCGCTATAATGAGCAGTTCTTC; CDR3aa: CASSNFGGDRYNEQFF
j_gene: TRBJ2-5; abundance: few; v_gene: TRBV7-2; d_gene: TRBD2; CDR3nt: TGTGCCAGCAGCACCCTAGCGGTCCAAGAGACCCAGTACTTC; CDR3aa: CASSTLAVQETQYF
j_gene: TRBJ2-5; abundance: few; v_gene: TRBV9; d_gene: TRBD2; CDR3nt: TGTGCCAGCAGCCCTCGGACTAGCGGGGCTGAGACCCAGTACTTC; CDR3aa: CASSPRTSGAETQYF
j_gene: TRBJ2-7; abundance: few; v_gene: TRBV29-1; d_gene: TRBD2; CDR3nt: TGCAGCGTCGACTCGGGGCCTAGCGGGGGTCGACGCTACGAGCAGTACTTC; CDR3aa: CSVDSGPSGGRRYEQYF
j_gene: TRBJ2-3; abundance: many; v_gene: TRBV7-9; d_gene: NA; CDR3nt: TGTGCCAGCACCAAAATGAGCACAGATACGCAGTATTTT; CDR3aa: CASTKMSTDTQYF
j_gene: TRBJ2-1; abundance: few; v_gene: TRBV5-1; d_gene: TRBD2; CDR3nt: TGCGCCAGCAGTGGGCTAGCGGACAATGAGCAGTTCTTC; CDR3aa: CASSGLADNEQFF
j_gene: TRBJ2-5; abundance: few; v_gene: TRBV5-1; d_gene: NA; CDR3nt: TGCGCCAGCATGGGGAGAGAGACCCAGTACTTC; CDR3aa: CASMGRETQYF
j_gene: TRBJ2-1; abundance: NA; v_gene: TRBV7-2; d_gene: NA; CDR3nt: TGTGCCAGCAGCCCCGAGGGTGAGCAGTTCTTC; CDR3aa: CASSPEGEQFF
j_gene: TRBJ2-5; abundance: many; v_gene: TRBV23-1; d_gene: TRBD2; CDR3nt: TGCGCCAGCAGTCCTGGACTAGGCGGTCCGGAGACCCAGTACTTC; CDR3aa: CASSPGLGGPETQYF
j_gene: TRBJ1-6; abundance: NA; v_gene: TRBV4-3; d_gene: NA; CDR3nt: TGCGCCAGCAGCCAAGAAATCTCCTATAATTCACCCCTCCACTTT; CDR3aa: CASSQEISYNSPLHF
j_gene: TRBJ1-1; abundance: NA; v_gene: TRBV11-2; d_gene: TRBD1; CDR3nt: TGTGCCAGCAGTCGTGACAGGGTGGCTTTCTTT; CDR3aa: CASSRDRVAFF
j_gene: TRBJ2-1; abundance: NA; v_gene: TRBV7-2; d_gene: TRBD2; CDR3nt: TGTGCCAGCAGCCTGGGACTAGCGGCCTACAATGAGCAGTTCTTC; CDR3aa: CASSLGLAAYNEQFF
j_gene: TRBJ1-1; abundance: NA; v_gene: TRBV30; d_gene: TRBD1; CDR3nt: TGTGCCTGGGGGCTCTCAGGGGGGTATAGGACTGAAGCTTTCTTT; CDR3aa: CAWGLSGGYRTEAFF
j_gene: TRBJ1-2; abundance: NA; v_gene: TRBV5-6; d_gene: TRBD1; CDR3nt: TGTGCCAGCAGCCCGCCGGGACAGGGAATCACGGGGTATGGCTACACCTTC; CDR3aa: CASSPPGQGITGYGYTF
j_gene: TRBJ2-2; abundance: NA; v_gene: TRBV7-2; d_gene: NA; CDR3nt: TGTGCCAGCAGCTTATTCGGGGTCACCGGGGAGCTGTTTTTT; CDR3aa: CASSLFGVTGELFF
j_gene: TRBJ1-5; abundance: NA; v_gene: TRBV7-2; d_gene: NA; CDR3nt: TGTGCCAGCAACCGTCCCAATCAGCCCCAGCATTTT; CDR3aa: CASNRPNQPQHF
j_gene: TRBJ1-2; abundance: NA; v_gene: TRBV5-6; d_gene: NA; CDR3nt: TGTGCCAGCAGCTCGGGGGCGTTATATGGCTACACCTTC; CDR3aa: CASSSGALYGYTF
j_gene: TRBJ2-5; abundance: NA; v_gene: TRBV15; d_gene: TRBD1; CDR3nt: TGTGCCACCAGCAGTCTAGGATCGGGACAGATAGAGACCCAGTACTTC; CDR3aa: CATSSLGSGQIETQYF
j_gene: TRBJ2-2; abundance: few; v_gene: TRBV11-3; d_gene: TRBD1; CDR3nt: TGTGCCAGCAGCTCGACAGGGGTTCTGGCCGGGGAGCTGTTTTTT; CDR3aa: CASSSTGVLAGELFF
j_gene: TRBJ1-2; abundance: NA; v_gene: TRBV6-5; d_gene: TRBD1; CDR3nt: TGTGCCAGCGGGACAGGGAGTTTCGGCTACACCTTC; CDR3aa: CASGTGSFGYTF
j_gene: TRBJ2-1; abundance: NA; v_gene: TRBV7-3; d_gene: NA; CDR3nt: TGTGCCAGCAGCTTAGGGAGGGGGCCCTACAATGAGCAGTTCTTC; CDR3aa: CASSLGRGPYNEQFF